The rows below give T cell receptor beta chains drawn from one sample of a study of cytomegalovirus exposure and HLA in healthy donors. Generated by immunoSEQ multiplex PCR, the TCRdb table keeps only in-frame clones and is missing some. The table lists some 70,000 clones, around 77% of them singletons. What was sequenced was PBMCs. The receptor set was obtained from a man aged 45 to 65 in good health and CMV-seronegative. Both conserved end residues are trimmed from each CDR3.

V gene | CDR3 protein
TRBV5-1 | ASSLDGRDTEAF
TRBV16 | ASSLSAGMQPQH
TRBV4-3 | ASSQDGPQTNEKLY
TRBV4-2 | ASSRGEIIAGGSYNEQF
TRBV10-3 | AISLGQGADGYT
TRBV30 | AWGRGPNTEAF
TRBV19 | ASRRVATNEKLF
TRBV30 | ACSFGQIFGDSGNTIY
TRBV7-2 | ASSLTSGPGRAEQY
TRBV27 | ASRVGNMNTEAF
TRBV7-9 | ASSLVTGVYNEQF
TRBV5-4 | ASSRQIRDMNTEAF
TRBV28 | ASSPTGQGMNYGYT
TRBV25-1 | ASSEYGQGFVGYT
TRBV5-5 | ASNRRGMSETQY
TRBV18 | ASSPPPGTTNQPQH
TRBV25-1 | ASPRDYNDEQY
TRBV6-7 | ASSFLKGSCTYNEQF
TRBV10-3 | AISESLGTGSLSGYEQY